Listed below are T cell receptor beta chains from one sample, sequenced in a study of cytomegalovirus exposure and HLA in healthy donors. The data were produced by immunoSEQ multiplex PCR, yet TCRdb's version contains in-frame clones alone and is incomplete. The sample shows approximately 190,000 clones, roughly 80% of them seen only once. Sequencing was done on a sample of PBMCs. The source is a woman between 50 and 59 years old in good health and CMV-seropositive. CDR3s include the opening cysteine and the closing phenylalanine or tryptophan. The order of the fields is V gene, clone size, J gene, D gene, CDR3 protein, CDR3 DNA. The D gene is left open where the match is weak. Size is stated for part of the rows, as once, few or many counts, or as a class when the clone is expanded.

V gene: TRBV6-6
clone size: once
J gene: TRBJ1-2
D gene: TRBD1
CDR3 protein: CASSPPTGGSGGYTF
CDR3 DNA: TGTGCCAGCAGTCCTCCAACAGGGGGATCAGGTGGCTACACCTTC

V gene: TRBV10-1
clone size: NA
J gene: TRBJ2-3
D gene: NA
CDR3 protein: CASSDRLAADTQYF
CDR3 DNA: TGCGCCAGCAGCGACCGGCTAGCAGCAGATACGCAGTATTTT

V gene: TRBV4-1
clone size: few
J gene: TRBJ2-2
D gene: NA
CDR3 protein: CASSQAGLGTGELFF
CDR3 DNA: TGCGCCAGCAGCCAAGCAGGGCTGGGCACCGGGGAGCTGTTTTTT

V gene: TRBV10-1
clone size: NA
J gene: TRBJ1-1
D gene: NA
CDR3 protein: CASSEGTGSIAEAFF
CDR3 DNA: TGCGCCAGCAGTGAAGGAACAGGAAGCATCGCTGAAGCTTTCTTT

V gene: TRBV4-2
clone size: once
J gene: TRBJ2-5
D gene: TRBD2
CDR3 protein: CASSQAAGVETQYF
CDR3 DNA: TGTGCCAGCAGCCAAGCAGCGGGGGTGGAGACCCAGTACTTC

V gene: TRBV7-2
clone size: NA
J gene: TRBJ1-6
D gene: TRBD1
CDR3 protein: CASSLAPGGNSPLHF
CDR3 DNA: TGTGCCAGCAGCTTAGCCCCAGGGGGCAATTCACCCCTCCACTTT

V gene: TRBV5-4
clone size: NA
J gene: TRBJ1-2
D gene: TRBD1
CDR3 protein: CASSLEGTGVENYGYTF
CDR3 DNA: TGTGCCAGCAGCTTGGAAGGGACAGGGGTTGAAAACTATGGCTACACCTTC

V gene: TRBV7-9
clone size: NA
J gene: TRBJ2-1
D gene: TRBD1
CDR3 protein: CASSPPGGGNEQFF
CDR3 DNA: TGTGCCAGCAGCCCCCCAGGGGGCGGAAATGAGCAGTTCTTC

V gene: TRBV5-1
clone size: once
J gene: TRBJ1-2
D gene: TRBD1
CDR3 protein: CASSSTGDNYGYTF
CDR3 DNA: TGCGCCAGCAGTTCTACAGGGGACAACTATGGCTACACCTTC

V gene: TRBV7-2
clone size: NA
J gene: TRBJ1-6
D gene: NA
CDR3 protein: CASSLAIRNSPLHF
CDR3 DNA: TGTGCCAGCAGCTTAGCGATTCGGAATTCACCCCTCCACTTT

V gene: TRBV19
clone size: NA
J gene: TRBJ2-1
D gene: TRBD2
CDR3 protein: CASSIERGGYNEQFF
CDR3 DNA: TGTGCCAGTAGTATAGAGCGGGGGGGATACAATGAGCAGTTCTTC

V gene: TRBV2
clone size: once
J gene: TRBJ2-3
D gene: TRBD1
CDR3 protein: CAGEGGSTDTQYF
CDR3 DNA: TGTGCCGGGGAAGGGGGCAGCACAGATACGCAGTATTTT

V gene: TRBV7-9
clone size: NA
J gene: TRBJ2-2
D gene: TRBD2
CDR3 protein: CASSLAGGNTGELFF
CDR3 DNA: TGTGCCAGCAGCCTAGCGGGGGGAAACACCGGGGAGCTGTTTTTT

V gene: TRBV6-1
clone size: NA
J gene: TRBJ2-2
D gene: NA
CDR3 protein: CASTRLVSGELFF
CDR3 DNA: TGTGCCAGCACCAGACTAGTTTCCGGGGAGCTGTTTTTT

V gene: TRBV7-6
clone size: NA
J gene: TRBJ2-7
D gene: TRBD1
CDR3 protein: CASSLYETGGTYEQYF
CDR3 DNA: TGTGCCAGCAGCTTGTATGAGACAGGGGGAACTTACGAGCAGTACTTC

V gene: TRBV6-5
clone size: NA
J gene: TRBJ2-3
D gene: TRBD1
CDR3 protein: CASSPGDRLTDTQYF
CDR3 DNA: TGTGCCAGCAGTCCCGGGGACAGACTCACAGATACGCAGTATTTT

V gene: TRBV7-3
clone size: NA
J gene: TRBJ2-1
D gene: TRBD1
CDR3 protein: CASSGGTGGGQFF
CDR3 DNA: TGTGCCAGCAGCGGCGGGACAGGGGGGGGTCAGTTCTTC

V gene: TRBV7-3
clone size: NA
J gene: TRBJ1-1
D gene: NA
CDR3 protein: CASSQSDSFTEAFF
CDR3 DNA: TGTGCCAGCAGCCAATCTGACAGCTTCACTGAAGCTTTCTTT

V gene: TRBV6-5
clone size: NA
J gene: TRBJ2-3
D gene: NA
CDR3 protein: CASTAGTSTDTQYF
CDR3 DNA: TGTGCCAGCACCGCAGGGACTAGCACAGATACGCAGTATTTT

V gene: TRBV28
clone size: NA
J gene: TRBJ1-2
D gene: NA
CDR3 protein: CASERDFQRPYTF
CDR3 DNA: TGTGCCAGCGAAAGGGACTTTCAAAGACCCTACACCTTC

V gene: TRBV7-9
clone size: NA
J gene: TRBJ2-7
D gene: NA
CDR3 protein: CSSSLGGPYEQYF
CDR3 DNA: TGTTCCAGCAGCCTCGGGGGGCCTTACGAGCAGTACTTC

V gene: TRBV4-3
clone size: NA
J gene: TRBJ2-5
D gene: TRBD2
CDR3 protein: CASSQDPPSGVQETQYF
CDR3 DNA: TGCGCCAGCAGCCAAGACCCGCCTAGCGGGGTACAAGAGACCCAGTACTTC

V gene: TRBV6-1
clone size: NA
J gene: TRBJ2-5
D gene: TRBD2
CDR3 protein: CASETAGGPETQDF
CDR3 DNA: TGTGCCAGCGAAACGGCGGGGGGGCCGGAGACCCAGGACTTC

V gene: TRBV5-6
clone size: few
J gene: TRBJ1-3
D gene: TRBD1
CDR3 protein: CASSPGTGTSGNTIYF
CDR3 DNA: TGTGCCAGCAGCCCGGGGACAGGAACATCTGGAAACACCATATATTTT

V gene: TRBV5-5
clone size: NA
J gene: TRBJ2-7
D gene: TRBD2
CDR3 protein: CASSLRAGDSVEQYF
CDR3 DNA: TGTGCCAGCAGCTTAAGAGCGGGGGACTCGGTCGAGCAGTACTTC

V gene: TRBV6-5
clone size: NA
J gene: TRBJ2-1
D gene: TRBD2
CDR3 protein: CASSPGGAGEQFF
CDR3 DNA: TGTGCCAGCAGCCCCGGGGGGGCGGGGGAGCAGTTCTTC

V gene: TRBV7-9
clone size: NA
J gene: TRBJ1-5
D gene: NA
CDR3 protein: CASSLSLAQPQHF
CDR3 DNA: TGTGCCAGCAGCTTAAGCCTCGCTCAGCCCCAGCATTTT

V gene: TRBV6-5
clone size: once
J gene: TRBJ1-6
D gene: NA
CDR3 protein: CASSYWQGFDNSPLHF
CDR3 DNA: TGTGCCAGCAGTTACTGGCAGGGTTTCGATAATTCACCCCTCCACTTT

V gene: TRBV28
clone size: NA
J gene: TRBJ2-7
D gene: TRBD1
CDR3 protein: CASSPPGTGAYEQYF
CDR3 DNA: TGTGCCAGCAGCCCACCCGGGACAGGGGCCTACGAGCAGTACTTC

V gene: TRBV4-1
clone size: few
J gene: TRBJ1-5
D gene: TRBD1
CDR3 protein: CASSSGTGNQPQHF
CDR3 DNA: TGCGCCAGCAGCTCCGGGACAGGTAATCAGCCCCAGCATTTT

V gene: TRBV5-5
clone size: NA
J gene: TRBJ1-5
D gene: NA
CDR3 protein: CASSLGGEGQPQHF
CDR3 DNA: TGTGCCAGCAGCTTGGGAGGGGAGGGTCAGCCCCAGCATTTT

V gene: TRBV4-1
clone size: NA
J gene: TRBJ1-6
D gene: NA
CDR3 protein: CASSQAGRERNSPLHF
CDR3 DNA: TGCGCCAGCAGCCAAGCAGGACGGGAACGTAATTCACCCCTCCACTTT

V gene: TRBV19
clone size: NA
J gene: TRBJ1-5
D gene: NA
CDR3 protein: CAGSIGRDNNQPQHF
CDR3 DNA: TGTGCCGGTAGTATAGGCCGGGACAACAATCAGCCCCAGCATTTT

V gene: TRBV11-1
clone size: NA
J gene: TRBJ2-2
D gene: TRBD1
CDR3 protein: CASSLEGGHTGELFF
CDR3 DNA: TGTGCCAGCAGCTTAGAAGGGGGCCACACCGGGGAGCTGTTTTTT

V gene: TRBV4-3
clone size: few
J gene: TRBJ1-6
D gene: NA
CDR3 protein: CASSQERGSPLHF
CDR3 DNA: TGCGCCAGCAGCCAAGAACGGGGGTCACCCCTCCACTTT

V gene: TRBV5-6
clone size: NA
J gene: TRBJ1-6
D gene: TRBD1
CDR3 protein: CASSSWGTGGRNSPLHF
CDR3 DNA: TGTGCCAGCAGCTCGTGGGGGACAGGGGGCCGTAATTCACCCCTCCACTTT

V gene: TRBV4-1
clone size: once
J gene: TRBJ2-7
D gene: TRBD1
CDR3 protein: CASSQPGQGYEQYF
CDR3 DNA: TGCGCCAGCAGCCAACCCGGACAGGGGTACGAGCAGTACTTC

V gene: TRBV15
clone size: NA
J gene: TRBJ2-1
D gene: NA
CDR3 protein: CATSRDRLVYNEQFF
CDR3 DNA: TGTGCCACCAGCAGAGATCGGCTAGTTTACAATGAGCAGTTCTTC

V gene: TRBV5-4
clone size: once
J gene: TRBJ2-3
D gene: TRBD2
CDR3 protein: CASSWGTSGGATDTQYF
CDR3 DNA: TGTGCCAGCAGCTGGGGGACTAGCGGGGGGGCGACAGATACGCAGTATTTT

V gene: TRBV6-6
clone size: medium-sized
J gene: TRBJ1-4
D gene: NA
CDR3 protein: CASSYSGGAREKLFF
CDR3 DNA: TGTGCCAGCAGTTACTCGGGGGGGGCGCGTGAAAAACTGTTTTTT

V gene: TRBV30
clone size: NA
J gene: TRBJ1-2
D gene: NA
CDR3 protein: CAWSVPGTLRPNYGYTF
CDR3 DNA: TGTGCCTGGAGTGTACCTGGGACATTAAGACCTAACTATGGCTACACCTTC

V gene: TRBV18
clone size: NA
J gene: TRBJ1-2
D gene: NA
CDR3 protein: CASSPEGQATPGYTF
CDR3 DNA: TGTGCCAGCTCACCCGAGGGACAAGCGACTCCGGGCTACACCTTC

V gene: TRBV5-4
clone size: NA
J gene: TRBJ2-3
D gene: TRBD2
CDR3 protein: CASSTIAGGNAADTQYF
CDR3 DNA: TGTGCCAGCAGCACAATAGCGGGGGGCAACGCGGCAGATACGCAGTATTTT

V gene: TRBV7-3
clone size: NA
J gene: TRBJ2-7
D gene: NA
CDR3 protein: CASSLTRQGLYEQYF
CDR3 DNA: TGTGCCAGCAGCTTAACGCGACAGGGACTCTACGAGCAGTACTTC

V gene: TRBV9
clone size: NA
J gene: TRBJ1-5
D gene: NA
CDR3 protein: CASSVEGARQANQPQHF
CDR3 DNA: TGTGCCAGCAGCGTAGAGGGCGCGAGACAGGCAAATCAGCCCCAGCATTTT

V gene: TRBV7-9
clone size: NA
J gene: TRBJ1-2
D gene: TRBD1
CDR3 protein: CASSYIPGQGRPDGYTF
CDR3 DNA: TGTGCCAGCAGCTATATCCCGGGACAGGGGCGCCCGGATGGCTACACCTTC

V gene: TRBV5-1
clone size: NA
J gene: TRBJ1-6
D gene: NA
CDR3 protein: CASSLAATNSPLHF
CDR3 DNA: TGCGCCAGCAGCTTGGCAGCGACTAATTCACCCCTCCACTTT

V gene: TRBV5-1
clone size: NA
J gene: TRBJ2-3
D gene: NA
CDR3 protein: CASYLTGLQGDTQYF
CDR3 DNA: TGCGCCAGCTACCTAACAGGGCTCCAGGGAGATACGCAGTATTTT

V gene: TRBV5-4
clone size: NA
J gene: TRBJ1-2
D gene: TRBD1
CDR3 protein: CASQTGTEYGYTF
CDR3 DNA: TGTGCCAGCCAGACCGGGACAGAATATGGCTACACCTTC

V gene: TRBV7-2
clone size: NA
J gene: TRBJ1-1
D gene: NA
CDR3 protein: CASSFHGGGGTEAFF
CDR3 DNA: TGTGCCAGCAGCTTTCATGGAGGGGGGGGAACTGAAGCTTTCTTT

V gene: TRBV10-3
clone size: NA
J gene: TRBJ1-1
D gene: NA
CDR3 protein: CATRGGLNTEAFF
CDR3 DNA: TGTGCCACGCGGGGGGGACTGAACACTGAAGCTTTCTTT

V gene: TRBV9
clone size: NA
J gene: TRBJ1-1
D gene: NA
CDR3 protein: CASSAGNLNTEAFF
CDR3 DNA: TGTGCCAGCAGCGCTGGCAACCTGAACACTGAAGCTTTCTTT

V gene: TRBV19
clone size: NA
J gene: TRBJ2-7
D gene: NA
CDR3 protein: CALIPREEPYEQYF
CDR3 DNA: TGTGCCCTTATCCCCCGCGAAGAACCCTACGAGCAGTACTTC

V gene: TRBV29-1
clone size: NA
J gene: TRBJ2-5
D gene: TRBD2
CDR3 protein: CSASKRGGRETQYF
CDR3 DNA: TGCAGCGCCTCGAAGCGGGGGGGCCGGGAGACCCAGTACTTC

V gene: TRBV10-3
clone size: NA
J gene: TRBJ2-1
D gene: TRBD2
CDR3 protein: CAISITTSGRYNEQFF
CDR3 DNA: TGTGCCATCAGTATCACGACTAGCGGGAGATACAATGAGCAGTTCTTC

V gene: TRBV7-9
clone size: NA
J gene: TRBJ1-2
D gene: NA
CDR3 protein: CASSPQGRGLYGYTF
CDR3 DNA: TGTGCCAGCAGCCCCCAGGGGAGGGGATTATATGGCTACACCTTC

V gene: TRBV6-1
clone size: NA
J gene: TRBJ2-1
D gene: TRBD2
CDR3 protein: CASRLWTSGANEQFF
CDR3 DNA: TGTGCCAGCAGGTTGTGGACTAGCGGAGCCAATGAGCAGTTCTTC

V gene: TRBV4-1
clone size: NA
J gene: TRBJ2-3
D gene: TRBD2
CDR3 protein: CASSQVSGRGGRADTQYF
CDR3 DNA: TGCGCCAGCAGCCAAGTGTCGGGGCGGGGGGGCCGAGCAGATACGCAGTATTTT

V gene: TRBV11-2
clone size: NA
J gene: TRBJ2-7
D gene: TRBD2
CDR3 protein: CASSLDLIAAGGPYEQYF
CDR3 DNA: TGTGCCAGCAGCTTAGATCTAATTGCCGCGGGGGGGCCGTACGAGCAGTACTTC